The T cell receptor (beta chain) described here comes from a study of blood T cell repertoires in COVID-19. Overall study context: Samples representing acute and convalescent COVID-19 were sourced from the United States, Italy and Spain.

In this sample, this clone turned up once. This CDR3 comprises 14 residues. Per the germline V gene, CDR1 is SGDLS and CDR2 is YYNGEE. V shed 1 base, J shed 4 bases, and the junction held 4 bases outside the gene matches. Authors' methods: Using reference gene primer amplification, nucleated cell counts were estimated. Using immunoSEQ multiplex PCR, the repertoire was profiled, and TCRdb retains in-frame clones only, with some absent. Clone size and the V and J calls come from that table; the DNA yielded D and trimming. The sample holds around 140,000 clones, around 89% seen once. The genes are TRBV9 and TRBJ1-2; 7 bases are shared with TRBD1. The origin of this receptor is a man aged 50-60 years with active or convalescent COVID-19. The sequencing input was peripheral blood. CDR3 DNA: TGTGCCAGCAGCGTACGACAGGGAGGCTATGGCTACACCTTC. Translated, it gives CASSVRQGGYGYTF.